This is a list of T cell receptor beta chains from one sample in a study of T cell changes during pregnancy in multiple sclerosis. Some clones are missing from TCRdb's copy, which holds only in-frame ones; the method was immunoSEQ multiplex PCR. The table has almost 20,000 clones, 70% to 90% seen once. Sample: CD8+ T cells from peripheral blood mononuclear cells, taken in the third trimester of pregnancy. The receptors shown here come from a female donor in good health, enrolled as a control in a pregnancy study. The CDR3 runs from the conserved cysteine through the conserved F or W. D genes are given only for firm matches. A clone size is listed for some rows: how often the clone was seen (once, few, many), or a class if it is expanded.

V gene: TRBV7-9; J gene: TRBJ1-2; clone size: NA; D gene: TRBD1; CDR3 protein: CASSVGTGGGYGYTF; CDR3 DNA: TGTGCCAGCAGCGTCGGGACAGGGGGCGGCTATGGCTACACCTTC
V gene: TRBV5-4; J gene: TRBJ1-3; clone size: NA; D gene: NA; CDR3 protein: CASSHRTGSSSGNTIYF; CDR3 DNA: TGTGCCAGCAGCCATCGGACTGGGTCGAGCTCTGGAAACACCATATATTTT
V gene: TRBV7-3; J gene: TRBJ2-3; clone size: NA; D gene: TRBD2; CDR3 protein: CASSLGGGPGDTQYF; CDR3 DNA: TGTGCCAGCAGCTTAGGCGGGGGGCCAGGGGATACGCAGTATTTT
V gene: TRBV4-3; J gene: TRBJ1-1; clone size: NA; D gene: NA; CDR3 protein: CASSRATEPTEAFF; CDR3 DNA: TGCGCCAGCAGCCGCGCGACAGAGCCCACTGAAGCTTTCTTT
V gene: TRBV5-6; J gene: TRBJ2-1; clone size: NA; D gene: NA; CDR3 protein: CASSLWGRGNEQFF; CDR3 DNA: TGTGCCAGCAGCTTGTGGGGCCGGGGGAATGAGCAGTTCTTC
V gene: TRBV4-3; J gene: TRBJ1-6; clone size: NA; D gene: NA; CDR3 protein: CASSHLIGTSDSPLHF; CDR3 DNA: TGCGCCAGCAGCCATCTGATCGGGACAAGCGATTCACCCCTCCACTTT
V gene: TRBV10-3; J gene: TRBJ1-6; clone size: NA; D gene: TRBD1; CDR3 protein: CATAPGTGGTRGGNSPLHF; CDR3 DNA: TGTGCCACGGCCCCGGGGACAGGGGGCACTCGAGGTGGGAATTCACCCCTCCACTTT
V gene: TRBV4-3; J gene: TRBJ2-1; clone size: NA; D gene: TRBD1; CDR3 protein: CASGPGTGPNEQFF; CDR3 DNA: TGCGCCAGCGGGCCCGGGACAGGGCCGAATGAGCAGTTCTTC
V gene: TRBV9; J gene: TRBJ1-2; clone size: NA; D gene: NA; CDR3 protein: CASSVGETLYGYTF; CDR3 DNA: TGTGCCAGCAGCGTAGGAGAGACTCTCTATGGCTACACCTTC
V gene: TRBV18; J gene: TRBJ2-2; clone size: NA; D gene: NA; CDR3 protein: CASSQGLGSELFF; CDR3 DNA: TGTGCCAGCTCACAGGGACTGGGATCGGAGCTGTTTTTT
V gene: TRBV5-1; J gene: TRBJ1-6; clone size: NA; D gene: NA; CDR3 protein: CASSLGQGPAYNSPLHF; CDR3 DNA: TGCGCCAGCAGCTTGGGCCAGGGGCCGGCATATAATTCACCCCTCCACTTT
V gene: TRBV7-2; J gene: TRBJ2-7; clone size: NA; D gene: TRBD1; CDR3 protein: CASSLDRFYSEQYF; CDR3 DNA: TGTGCCAGCAGCTTGGACAGGTTCTACTCCGAGCAGTACTTC
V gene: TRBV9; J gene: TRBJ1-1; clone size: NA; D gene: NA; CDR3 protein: CASSAGIF; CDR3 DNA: TGTGCCAGCAGCGCCGGGATCTTT
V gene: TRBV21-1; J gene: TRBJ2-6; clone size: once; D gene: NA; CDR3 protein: CASSKEAGDPGANVLTF; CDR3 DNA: TGTGCCAGCAGCAAAGAAGCGGGCGACCCTGGGGCCAACGTCCTGACTTTC
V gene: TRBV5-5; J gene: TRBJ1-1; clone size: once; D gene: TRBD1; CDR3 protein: CASSDLRGPNTEAFF; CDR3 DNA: TGTGCCAGCAGCGACCTCAGGGGGCCGAACACTGAAGCTTTCTTT
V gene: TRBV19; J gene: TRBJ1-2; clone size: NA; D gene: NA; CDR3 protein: CASSGIGQSYGYTF; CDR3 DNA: TGTGCCAGTAGTGGGATCGGACAGAGCTATGGCTACACCTTC
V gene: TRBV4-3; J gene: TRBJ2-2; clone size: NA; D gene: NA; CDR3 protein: CASSQEPPGGQWELFF; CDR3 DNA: TGCGCCAGCAGCCAAGAGCCCCCCGGGGGGCAATGGGAGCTGTTTTTT
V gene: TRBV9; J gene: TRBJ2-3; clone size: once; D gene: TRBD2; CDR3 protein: CASSGEGLATDTQYF; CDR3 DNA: TGTGCCAGCAGCGGGGAGGGACTAGCGACAGATACGCAGTATTTT
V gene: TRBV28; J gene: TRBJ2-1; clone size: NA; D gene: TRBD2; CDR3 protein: CASSLTSGGAQEQFF; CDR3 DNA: TGTGCCAGCAGTCTAACTAGCGGGGGGGCGCAGGAGCAGTTCTTC
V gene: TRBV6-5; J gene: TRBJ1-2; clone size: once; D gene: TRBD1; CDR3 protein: CASSYTGQNYGYTF; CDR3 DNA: TGTGCCAGCAGTTACACGGGACAGAACTATGGCTACACCTTC
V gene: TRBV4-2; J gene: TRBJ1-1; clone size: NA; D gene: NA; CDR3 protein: CASSQVIGSGIRNTEAFF; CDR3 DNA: TGTGCCAGCAGCCAAGTTATTGGGTCAGGGATCAGGAACACTGAAGCTTTCTTT
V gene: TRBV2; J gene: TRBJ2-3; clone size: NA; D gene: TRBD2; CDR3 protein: CASSERKRGPTDTQYF; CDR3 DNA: TGTGCCAGCAGTGAAAGGAAGCGGGGGCCCACAGATACGCAGTATTTT
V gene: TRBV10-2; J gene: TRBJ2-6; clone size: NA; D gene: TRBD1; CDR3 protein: CASIGTGRTGANVLTF; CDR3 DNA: TGCGCCAGCATTGGGACAGGTCGAACTGGGGCCAACGTCCTGACTTTC
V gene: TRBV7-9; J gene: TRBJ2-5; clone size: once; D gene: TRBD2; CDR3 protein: CASTESGGTQETQYF; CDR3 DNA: TGTGCCAGCACAGAAAGCGGGGGGACCCAAGAGACCCAGTACTTC
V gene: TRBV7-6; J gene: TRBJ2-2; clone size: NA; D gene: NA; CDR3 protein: CASSHERTNTGELFF; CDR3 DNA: TGTGCCAGCAGCCACGAGCGAACGAACACCGGGGAGCTGTTTTTT
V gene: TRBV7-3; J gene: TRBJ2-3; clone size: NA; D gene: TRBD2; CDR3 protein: CASSLGGGPTDTQYF; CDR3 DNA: TGTGCCAGCAGCTTAGGCGGGGGGCCCACAGATACGCAGTATTTT
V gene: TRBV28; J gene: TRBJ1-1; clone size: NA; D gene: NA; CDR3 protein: CASSSMTANTEAFF; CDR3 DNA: TGTGCCAGCAGTTCAATGACAGCGAACACTGAAGCTTTCTTT
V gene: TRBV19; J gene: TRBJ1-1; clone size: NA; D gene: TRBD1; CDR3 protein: CASSRLRDRATEAFF; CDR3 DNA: TGTGCCAGTAGCCGCCTTAGAGACAGGGCCACTGAAGCTTTCTTT
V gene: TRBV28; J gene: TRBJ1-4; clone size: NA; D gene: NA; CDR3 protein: CASSLPQGSEKLFF; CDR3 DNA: TGTGCCAGCAGTTTACCGCAGGGGAGTGAAAAACTGTTTTTT
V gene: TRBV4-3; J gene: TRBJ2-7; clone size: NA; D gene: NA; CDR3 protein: CASSQGAGGPYEQYF; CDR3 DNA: TGCGCCAGCAGCCAAGGGGCCGGGGGGCCCTACGAGCAGTACTTC
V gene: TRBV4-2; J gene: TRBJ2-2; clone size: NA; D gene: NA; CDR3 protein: CASSQVQNTGELFF; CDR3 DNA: TGTGCCAGCAGCCAAGTACAGAACACCGGGGAGCTGTTTTTT
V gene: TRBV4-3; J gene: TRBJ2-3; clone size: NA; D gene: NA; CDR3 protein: CASSNSRSTDTQYF; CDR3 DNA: TGCGCCAGCAGCAATAGTCGGAGCACAGATACGCAGTATTTT